These T cell receptor beta chains were read from a single sample in a study of shared clonotypes between healthy human individuals. The method was immunoSEQ multiplex PCR; TCRdb's version includes in-frame clones alone and lacks a portion of them. The profile shows about 480,000 clones, 60% to 80% of them singletons. The sample was PBMCs. The source is a woman aged 40-49 years in good health. Some clones in this sample may be carry-over from other donors' samples. CDR3s include the opening cysteine and the closing phenylalanine or tryptophan. A D gene is named only where the DNA matches it firmly. Size tells how often a clone was seen (once, few, many) or the class of an expanded clone, and some rows leave it out.

J	V	size	D	DNA	CDR3
TRBJ2-1	TRBV4-1	once	NA	TGCGCCAGCAGCCAAGCTCATGGTTTGAGGGGACCCTCCTACAATGAGCAGTTCTTC	CASSQAHGLRGPSYNEQFF
TRBJ2-2	TRBV23-1	NA	TRBD2	TGCGCCAGCAGTCAATCTTCAGGGGGGCCCCGCGGGAGGGCCGGGGAGCTGTTTTTT	CASSQSSGGPRGRAGELFF
TRBJ1-2	TRBV29-1	NA	NA	TGCAGCGTTGAACTAGAGAATCGATATGGCTACACCTTC	CSVELENRYGYTF
TRBJ2-5	TRBV29-1	few	TRBD1	TGCAGCGTTGGAGGGCTGACAGGGGCCCAAGAGACCCAGTACTTC	CSVGGLTGAQETQYF
TRBJ2-1	TRBV5-4	NA	TRBD2	TGTGCCAGCAGCTTGGTGACTAGCGTGTACAATGAGCAGTTCTTC	CASSLVTSVYNEQFF
TRBJ1-5	TRBV30	NA	NA	TGTGCCTGGACGGGAAGTAGCAATCAGCCCCAGCATTTT	CAWTGSSNQPQHF
TRBJ2-5	TRBV18	NA	TRBD1	TGTGCCAGCTCACCGCGGACAGGGGGAAAAGAGACCCAGTACTTC	CASSPRTGGKETQYF
TRBJ1-5	TRBV6-5	NA	NA	TGTGCCAGCAGGCCTACAGGGAAGAGCAATCAGCCCCAGCATTTT	CASRPTGKSNQPQHF
TRBJ1-5	TRBV7-9	few	NA	TGTGCCAGCAGCCGCGGGACCGACAATCAGCCCCAGCATTTT	CASSRGTDNQPQHF
TRBJ1-2	TRBV6-1	NA	NA	TGTGCCAGCAGTGAGGGCAGGGGAGAGGGAGGCTACACCTTC	CASSEGRGEGGYTF
TRBJ1-2	TRBV19	NA	NA	TGTGCCAGTAGCTCCTTCGTGAAGGGGGTCGACTATGGCTACACCTTC	CASSSFVKGVDYGYTF